Below, 19 T cell receptor beta chains from the same sample are listed, as sequenced in a study of T cell changes during pregnancy in multiple sclerosis. Profiled with immunoSEQ multiplex PCR; TCRdb holds only in-frame clones, not every one. The repertoire includes nearly 80,000 clones, approximately 92% of them detected once, and roughly 0.21% sits in the top ten. Sequenced material: CD4+ T cells from peripheral blood mononuclear cells, taken before pregnancy. The receptors were gathered from a female donor with multiple sclerosis, enrolled in a pregnancy study.

The chain employs TRBV7-8 and TRBJ1-2; 8 nucleotides align to TRBD1. This CDR3 is 13 amino acids long. Per the germline V gene, CDR1 is SGHVS and CDR2 is FQNEAQ. Trimming took 1 base from V and 9 from J; bases not matched to a gene: 4. CDR3 residues: CASSLDRGDSYTF. CDR3 nucleotide sequence: TGTGCCAGCAGCTTAGACAGGGGGGATAGCTACACCTTC. The full variable domain, with the rest looked up from reference TRBV7-8 and TRBJ1-2, is GAGVSQSPRYKVAKRGQDVALRCDPISGHVSLFWYQQALGQGPEFLTYFQNEAQLDKSGLPSDRFFAERPEGSVSTLKIQRTQQEDSAVYLCASSLDRGDSYTFGSGTRLTVV.

This chain joins TRBV7-9 and TRBJ2-7; D is perhaps TRBD2 (6 bases). The V end was cut by 6 bases, the J end by 7 bases, with 16 bases between. This CDR3 is built from 13 residues. In germline, CDR1 is SEHNR, CDR2 FQNEAQ (reference sequence). In nucleotides, the CDR3 is TGTGCCAGCAGTACCGGACCGGCGGGGGAGCAGTACTTC. Translated: CASSTGPAGEQYF.

This clone occurred once. DNA for the CDR3: TGTGCCAGCAGTGACGCCAGAAATCCCACAGATACGCAGTATTTT. Protein: CASSDARNPTDTQYF. The V call is TRBV2, the J call TRBJ2-3; D ambiguous. V was cut by 3 bases and J by 2 bases, with 12 bases left in between. Germline assignment: CDR1 SNHLY and CDR2 FYNNEI. CDR3 length equals 15 residues.

V usage is TRBV5-6 and J usage is TRBJ1-2, with D possibly TRBD1 on 5 matching bases. Germline CDR1 reads SGHDT; CDR2 reads YYEEEE. The V end was cut by 1 base, the J end by 4 bases, with 8 bases between. CDR3 size: 13 residues. DNA of the CDR3: TGTGCCAGCAGCTTGCTTGGGGCCTATGGCTACACCTTC. Protein: CASSLLGAYGYTF.

The genes are TRBV6-5 and TRBJ2-5, with a weak D call TRBD2 (6 bases). The CDR3 spans 15 residues. Per germline, CDR1 MNHEY and CDR2 SVGAGI. The V end lost 4 bases, the J end lost 3 bases, and 15 bases lay between the germline ends. The CDR3, as DNA: TGTGCCAGCAGTTCCAGTTTTTCGGGAGAAGAGACCCAGTACTTC. Amino acid sequence: CASSSSFSGEETQYF.

The rearrangement uses TRBV7-3 and TRBJ2-3, with 9 bases identical to TRBD2. J gave up 1 base and V 9 bases, and 2 bases lay outside the gene matches. Germline lookup yields CDR1 SGHTA and CDR2 FQGTGA. The CDR3 is made up of 13 amino acids. This CDR3 is CASSGSGTDTQYF. CDR3 sequence (DNA): TGTGCCAGTAGCGGGAGTGGCACAGATACGCAGTATTTT. The full variable domain, with the rest looked up from reference TRBV7-3 and TRBJ2-3, is GAGVSQTPSNKVTEKGKYVELRCDPISGHTALYWYRQSLGQGPEFLIYFQGTGAADDSGLPNDRFFAVRPEGSVSTLKIQRTERGDSAVYLCASSGSGTDTQYFGPGTRLTVL.

This chain connects TRBV7-6 to TRBJ1-2; unclear D gene. The ends were cut back, 1 base at V and 8 bases at J, with 11 bases in the middle. CDR1 SGHVS and CDR2 FNYEAQ come from the germline V gene. The CDR3 spans 13 residues. CDR3 in amino acids: CASSLELGRGYTF. CDR3 coding DNA: TGTGCCAGCAGCTTAGAGTTGGGGAGGGGCTACACCTTC.

The chain has TRBV30 and TRBJ2-7; the match to TRBD1 covers 10 bases. Germline values: CDR1 GTSNPN, CDR2 SVGIG (reference sequence). The CDR3 is 13 amino acids. The V and J ends lost 5 bases and 2 bases, in that order; junction bases with no gene match: 3. The CDR3, as DNA: TGTGCCTGGCGGGACAGGGGAACCTACGAGCAGTACTTC. Translation gives CAWRDRGTYEQYF.

This clone was observed a few times. The V and J genes are TRBV7-2 and TRBJ2-7; D may be TRBD2 (6 bases). V lost 4 bases and J 2 bases, leaving 15 bases between the germline ends. There are 15 residues in the CDR3. CDR1 and CDR2 from the germline V gene are SGHTA and FQGNSA. Here the CDR3 DNA reads TGTGCCAGCAGCTCATCCGGGACTCAGGCCTACGAGCAGTACTTC. This encodes CASSSSGTQAYEQYF.

V gene TRBV18 combines with J gene TRBJ2-1; tentative D call: TRBD2 (5 bases). Trimming pared 4 bases from V and 9 bases from J, leaving 10 bases between. Germline CDR1 and CDR2: KGHSH and LQKENI. This CDR3 is 12 amino acids long. CDR3 region: CASSQAAPEQFF. The CDR3 nucleotides are TGTGCCAGCTCACAAGCGGCGCCTGAGCAGTTCTTC.

The chain joins TRBV29-1 to TRBJ2-3, with a weak D call TRBD1 (6 bases). This CDR3 comprises 11 residues. From germline, CDR1 is SQVTM and CDR2 ANQGSEA. The V and J ends lost 7 bases and 4 bases respectively, with 9 bases between them. The CDR3 loop is CSAGQPDTQYF. DNA of the CDR3: TGCAGCGCCGGACAGCCAGATACGCAGTATTTT.

This chain joins TRBV27 and TRBJ2-7; perhaps TRBD1 as D (5 bases). Trimming cost V 6 bases and J 0 bases, with 24 bases left between them. The germline CDR1 and CDR2 sequences are MNHEY and SMNVEV (reference sequence). This CDR3 spans 18 amino acids. CDR3 protein: CASRPKNLTEVSSYEQYF. CDR3 DNA sequence: TGTGCCAGCAGGCCGAAAAATCTGACAGAAGTGAGCTCCTACGAGCAGTACTTC.

The rearrangement links TRBV18 to TRBJ2-1, with 11 bases matching TRBD2. The CDR3 covers 15 residues. Germline V gives CDR1 KGHSH, CDR2 LQKENI. Unmatched junction bases numbered 6, after V lost 5 bases and J lost 6 bases. CDR3 nucleotides: TGTGCCAGCTCAGCAACTAGCGGGAGAGGCAATGAGCAGTTCTTC. The encoded protein is CASSATSGRGNEQFF.

This clone came up once. The chain has TRBV5-1 and TRBJ1-3; D call uncertain. The germline V and J ends were trimmed by 4 bases and 0 bases, with 17 bases remaining between them. CDR3 length: 17 residues. From germline, CDR1 is SGHRS and CDR2 YFSETQ. CDR3 in amino acids: CASSQQFDGFSGNTIYF. The DNA for the CDR3 is TGCGCCAGCAGCCAACAATTCGACGGGTTCTCTGGAAACACCATATATTTT.

This chain connects TRBV6-5 to TRBJ2-5; D possibly corresponds to TRBD1 (6 bases). Trimming took off 5 bases at V and 5 bases at J, with 15 bases between the two ends. Looked up from germline, CDR1 is MNHEY and CDR2 is SVGAGI. The CDR3 has 14 residues. The CDR3 loop is CASSMIQGRETQYF. CDR3 DNA: TGTGCCAGCAGTATGATACAGGGACGGGAGACCCAGTACTTC.

The V call is TRBV5-1, the J call TRBJ2-2, with 7 bases fitting TRBD1. The germline gives CDR1 SGHRS, CDR2 YFSETQ. The CDR3 is 17 amino acids. J lost 2 bases, V lost 1 base, and 8 bases had no gene match. This chain's CDR3 is CASSLNLDRLNTGELFF. DNA of the CDR3: TGCGCCAGCAGCTTGAACCTGGACAGGTTAAACACCGGGGAGCTGTTTTTT.

The rearrangement links TRBV5-4 to TRBJ2-7, with a possible D match to TRBD1 (8 bases). The germline V and J ends were trimmed by 0 bases and 5 bases, with 12 bases remaining between them. The CDR3 totals 14 residues. The germline CDR1 and CDR2 sequences are SGHNT and YYREEE (reference sequence). The chain's CDR3 is CASSLGQGRDEQYF. In nucleotides, the CDR3 is TGTGCCAGCAGCTTGGGACAGGGGAGGGACGAGCAGTACTTC.

In this sample, this clone turned up once. This rearrangement joins TRBV30 to TRBJ2-2, with a weak D call TRBD1 (6 bases). The germline gives CDR1 GTSNPN, CDR2 SVGIG (reference sequence). V was shortened by 3 bases and J by 0 bases, with 11 bases between the two germline ends. The CDR3 length is 15 residues. CDR3 nucleotide sequence: TGTGCCTGGAGCCACGGGACATCGAACACCGGGGAGCTGTTTTTT. This encodes CAWSHGTSNTGELFF.

The chain combines TRBV5-6 with TRBJ1-6, with D possibly matching TRBD1 (5 bases). This CDR3 is 13 amino acids long. Per germline, CDR1 SGHDT and CDR2 YYEEEE. V was cut by 4 bases and J by 14 bases, with 16 bases left in between. CDR3 coding DNA: TGTGCCAGCAGCCTTCTCCCCCGGGGGTCCCTCCACTTT. Translated, it gives CASSLLPRGSLHF.